This T cell receptor (beta chain) was profiled in a study of control samples from healthy donors and cancer patients. Germline values: CDR1 KGHDR, CDR2 SFDVKD. Trimming shortened V by 5 bases and J by 0 bases, and 8 bases separated the two germline ends. The CDR3 contains 14 residues. Assay: immunoSEQ multiplex PCR; the TCRdb copy retains only in-frame clones and omits some. This sample has some 100,000 clones; approximately 93% occur once, and the top ten carry roughly 8%. The rearrangement uses TRBV24-1 and TRBJ2-3; tentative D call: TRBD2 (5 bases). Sequencing input: blood. This receptor was identified in a man aged 18-30 years in good health. As DNA, the CDR3 is TGTGCCACCAGTGCCCGGGGAAGCACAGATACGCAGTATTTT. Translated: CATSARGSTDTQYF.